This TCR beta chain originates from a study of T cells after yellow fever vaccination. This clonotype turned up a few times. Germline CDR1 is MNHNS and CDR2 is SASEGT. The CDR3 has 14 residues. Trimming at V came to 5 bases and at J to 0 bases, leaving 3 bases not matched to a gene. MiXCR, run by TCRdb on the 5' RACE reads, gives a single entry per CDR3 protein. The sample lists some 350,000 distinct CDR3 sequences, roughly 12% seen once, with about 17% in the top ten. Material: PBMCs, obtained on the day of the first yellow fever vaccination. The origin of this receptor is a man aged 18 to 35 who received the YFV17D yellow fever vaccine. The rearrangement joins TRBV6-1 to TRBJ2-5; 7 bases are a match to TRBD2. CDR3 sequence (DNA): TGTGCCAGCAGTCCACTAGCGAACCAAGAGACCCAGTACTTC. As protein: CASSPLANQETQYF.